A selection of T cell receptor beta chains follows, all from one sample in a study of T-cell reconstitution after alpha-beta-depleted transplantation in children. MiXCR, run by TCRdb on the PCR reads, gives a single entry per CDR3 protein. The repertoire holds just over 950,000 distinct CDR3 sequences, with roughly 31% as singletons. The specimen comprised PBMCs, mostly from graft donor cells, sampled 360 days after TCRalphabeta/CD19-depleted stem cell transplant. These receptors were collected from a boy in the first two years of life who had a stem cell transplant for SCID, so the T cells may come from the graft donor. Each CDR3 is given with its conserved first and last residue. The order of the fields is V gene, D gene, clone size, J gene, CDR3 length, CDR3 protein, CDR3 DNA. The D gene is left open where the match is weak. For some rows the clone size is stated as once, few or many, or as a class when expanded; others skip it.

TRBV15	NA	NA	TRBJ1-3	15	CATSRAPTAGNTIYF	TGTGCCACCAGCAGAGCTCCGACAGCTGGAAACACCATATATTTT
TRBV6-2/TRBV6-3	NA	few	TRBJ2-3	16	CASSYLAGWTTDTQYF	TGTGCCAGCAGTTACCTTGCAGGGTGGACCACAGATACGCAGTATTTT
TRBV6-5	TRBD2	NA	TRBJ2-5	14	CASSYRGGAETQYF	TGTGCCAGCAGCTACCGGGGAGGGGCGGAGACCCAGTACTTC
TRBV19	NA	NA	TRBJ1-5	12	CAPRGKAQPQHF	TGTGCCCCCAGGGGTAAGGCTCAGCCCCAGCATTTT
TRBV6-2/TRBV6-3	TRBD1	NA	TRBJ1-1	16	CASSYSGTGVNTEAFF	TGTGCCAGCAGTTACTCGGGGACAGGGGTGAACACTGAAGCTTTCTTT
TRBV29-1	NA	few	TRBJ2-7	12	CSATTERYEQYF	TGCAGCGCGACGACAGAGCGCTACGAGCAGTACTTC
TRBV29-1	TRBD1	NA	TRBJ1-2	12	CSAHTGERGYTF	TGCAGCGCCCATACAGGGGAGAGGGGCTACACCTTC
TRBV12-3/TRBV12-4	NA	few	TRBJ2-7	15	CASSFSTGFPYEQYF	TGTGCCAGCAGTTTCTCGACAGGTTTCCCCTACGAGCAGTACTTC
TRBV30	TRBD2	NA	TRBJ2-1	18	CAWSVGSLAGVFFDEQFF	TGTGCCTGGAGTGTGGGATCCCTAGCGGGGGTCTTTTTCGATGAGCAGTTCTTC
TRBV20-1	NA	NA	TRBJ2-7	11	CSAEGPYEQYF	TGCAGTGCTGAGGGCCCCTACGAGCAGTACTTC
TRBV10-3	NA	NA	TRBJ2-3	15	CAISENLGAVDTQYF	TGTGCCATCAGTGAGAACTTGGGGGCGGTAGATACGCAGTATTTT
TRBV24-1	TRBD1	NA	TRBJ2-1	17	CATSEPRLGTGNGEQFF	TGTGCCACCAGTGAACCCCGGTTGGGGACAGGGAATGGTGAGCAGTTCTTC
TRBV14	TRBD1	NA	TRBJ2-1	21	CASSQDTGGRRYTSSYNEQFF	TGTGCCAGCAGCCAAGATACAGGGGGGCGCCGTTACACGAGCTCCTACAATGAGCAGTTCTTC
TRBV7-6	NA	few	TRBJ2-3	18	CASSSPLMAGLSTDTQYF	TGTGCCAGCAGCTCCCCGTTAATGGCGGGGCTAAGCACAGATACGCAGTATTTT
TRBV5-1	TRBD1	NA	TRBJ2-2	16	CASSPPGTGMTGELFF	TGCGCCAGCAGCCCTCCCGGGACAGGGATGACCGGGGAGCTGTTTTTT
TRBV12-3/TRBV12-4	NA	NA	TRBJ2-7	15	CASSGDGRGLYEQYF	TGTGCCAGCAGTGGGGATGGGCGGGGACTCTACGAGCAGTACTTC
TRBV3-1	TRBD2	NA	TRBJ2-3	14	CASSQGPSGRTQYF	TGTGCCAGCAGCCAAGGTCCTAGCGGGCGTACGCAGTATTTT
TRBV5-6	NA	few	TRBJ1-4	14	CASSLEGTSEKLFF	TGTGCCAGCAGCTTGGAGGGCACCAGTGAAAAACTGTTTTTT
TRBV15	NA	few	TRBJ2-2	16	CATSADSTVDTGELFF	TGTGCCACCAGCGCCGACAGTACGGTGGACACCGGGGAGCTGTTTTTT
TRBV29-1	TRBD2	NA	TRBJ2-2	18	CSVGAGGLAGYDTGELFF	TGCAGCGTTGGCGCAGGAGGTCTAGCGGGGTATGACACCGGGGAGCTGTTTTTT
TRBV20-1	NA	NA	TRBJ2-1	16	CSARDSRGRGPYEQFF	TGCAGTGCTAGAGATTCCCGTGGGAGGGGGCCGTATGAGCAGTTCTTC
TRBV5-1	NA	NA	TRBJ2-2	16	CASSLGDGVITGELFF	TGCGCCAGCAGCTTGGGGGACGGCGTAATCACCGGGGAGCTGTTTTTT
TRBV3-1	NA	NA	TRBJ2-5	11	CASSSGPTQYF	TGTGCCAGCAGCTCTGGACCGACCCAGTACTTC
TRBV9	TRBD1	few	TRBJ2-5	15	CASSFSGTDKETQYF	TGTGCCAGCAGCTTTTCCGGGACAGATAAAGAGACCCAGTACTTC
TRBV4-2	NA	NA	TRBJ2-7	12	CASRDGSYEQYF	TGTGCCAGCAGGGATGGGTCCTACGAGCAGTACTTC
TRBV3-1	NA	NA	TRBJ2-7	16	CASSQEDFRGPYEQYF	TGTGCCAGCAGCCAAGAGGACTTCCGAGGGCCCTACGAGCAGTACTTC
TRBV5-1	TRBD1	few	TRBJ2-7	15	CASSLVQGASYEQYF	TGCGCCAGCAGCTTGGTACAGGGGGCTTCCTACGAGCAGTACTTC
TRBV10-3	NA	NA	TRBJ1-2	16	CAISESSTKANYGYTF	TGTGCCATCAGTGAGTCGAGTACGAAGGCTAACTATGGCTACACCTTC
TRBV5-1	TRBD2	NA	TRBJ2-1	14	CASRGTSDSGEQFF	TGCGCCAGCAGGGGGACTAGCGATTCGGGTGAGCAGTTCTTC
TRBV12-3/TRBV12-4	TRBD2	NA	TRBJ2-5	15	CASSSLMGGEETQYF	TGTGCCAGCAGTTCCCTGATGGGGGGGGAAGAGACCCAGTACTTC
TRBV20-1	TRBD2	NA	TRBJ2-1	14	CSASLAGGDNEQFF	TGCAGTGCTAGCCTTGCGGGGGGAGACAATGAGCAGTTCTTC
TRBV29-1	NA	few	TRBJ2-2	15	CSVEQQAGGYGELFF	TGCAGCGTTGAACAACAAGCAGGGGGGTACGGGGAGCTGTTTTTT
TRBV5-5	NA	few	TRBJ2-2	14	CASILGQNTGELFF	TGTGCCAGCATCCTGGGACAGAACACCGGGGAGCTGTTTTTT
TRBV20-1	TRBD2	NA	TRBJ2-5	14	CSAFVAGGRETQYF	TGCAGTGCTTTCGTAGCGGGGGGGAGGGAGACCCAGTACTTC
TRBV5-1	NA	NA	TRBJ2-1	16	CASSLASVLSYNEQFF	TGCGCCAGCAGCTTGGCCTCGGTCCTCTCCTACAATGAGCAGTTCTTC
TRBV21-1	NA	NA	TRBJ2-1	14	CASSKALERNEQFF	TGTGCCAGCAGCAAAGCATTGGAACGCAATGAGCAGTTCTTC
TRBV4-1	TRBD1	NA	TRBJ2-3	18	CASSQDRGYYLGTDTQYF	TGCGCCAGCAGCCAAGACAGGGGGTATTACCTGGGCACAGATACGCAGTATTTT
TRBV4-2	NA	few	TRBJ1-4	17	CASSQDIPGAANEKLFF	TGTGCCAGCAGCCAAGATATCCCGGGGGCTGCTAATGAAAAACTGTTTTTT
TRBV19	NA	NA	TRBJ2-3	15	CASSIAQAYRDTQYF	TGTGCCAGTAGTATAGCACAGGCCTACCGGGATACGCAGTATTTT
TRBV4-1	TRBD2	few	TRBJ2-1	17	CASSQDRAGGARNEQFF	TGCGCCAGCAGCCAAGATCGGGCGGGGGGGGCCCGGAATGAGCAGTTCTTC